This T cell receptor beta chain is from a study of T-cell memory formation after mild COVID-19. On the study more broadly: TCR clusters were largely donor specific. Regarding the study as a whole: Confirmation was lacking for SARS-CoV-2 specificity of second-wave clones that peaked on day 37. CD4+ contracting clones were found mainly in CM and EM, and CD8+ ones in EMRA.

This CDR3 region has 15 residues. V lost 0 bases and J lost 7, with 11 bases in between. Per the germline V gene, CDR1 is SGHRS and CDR2 is YFSETQ. TCRalpha and TCRbeta libraries used 5'RACE with constant-segment primers and UMIs. Each CDR3 protein gets one entry after TCRdb re-called the 5' RACE reads with MiXCR. The sample includes about 350,000 distinct CDR3 sequences, around 15% of them seen just once. Comments on this clonotype: Its specificity is unknown.

Sequencing used PBMCs or a T cell subset sorted from them (not recorded which). The gene calls are TRBV5-1 and TRBJ1-6, with D perhaps TRBD1 (5 bases). The sequence came from a man between 18 and 35 years old who had mild COVID-19 (a few samples of this study predate the infection). Cell type and time point are not known. The CDR3 is CASSLEQGKNSPLHF. DNA of the CDR3: TGCGCCAGCAGCTTGGAGCAGGGCAAAAATTCACCCCTCCACTTT.